One and the same sample provided the 22 T cell receptor beta chains below, sequenced in a study of T cells in Graves' hyperthyroidism and ophthalmopathy. Amplified TCR beta CDR3 regions derived from RNA transcripts. First-round RT-PCR of the TCR CDR3 relied on the HTBI primer set. TCRdb fed the multiplex PCR reads into MiXCR, producing one record per CDR3 protein. In the table there are around 300,000 distinct CDR3 sequences, approximately 14% of which are singletons. Sequencing was performed on blood. The receptor source for this set is a middle-aged woman with Graves' ophthalmopathy.

At least ten counts were recorded for this clonotype. The V call is TRBV7-2, the J call TRBJ1-1; TRBD1 matches at 9 bases. The CDR3 runs to 19 residues. In germline, CDR1 is SGHTA, CDR2 FQGNSA. The V and J ends lost 5 bases and 5 bases, in that order; junction bases with no gene match: 21. CDR3: CASSTNFRDRVFVGTEAFF. The CDR3 DNA is TGTGCCAGCAGCACGAACTTCCGGGACAGGGTTTTTGTGGGGACTGAAGCTTTCTTT.

This clonotype was detected only a few times. This chain links TRBV7-9 with TRBJ1-2; TRBD1 agrees at 8 bases. In germline, CDR1 is SEHNR, CDR2 FQNEAQ (reference sequence). The ends lost 3 bases at V and 5 bases at J; junction bases unmatched: 5. This CDR3 comprises 14 residues. The CDR3 DNA follows: TGTGCCAGCAGCTTTCTGGACAGGGAGTATGGCTACACCTTC. Translation: CASSFLDREYGYTF.

The chain couples TRBV6-5 to TRBJ1-3, with TRBD1 as a possible D gene (5 bases). Per the germline V gene, CDR1 is MNHEY and CDR2 is SVGAGI. The length of the CDR3 is 18 residues. Trimming left V 2 bases short and J 0 bases short, with 17 bases between. CDR3: CASSYRDPGFGSGNTIYF. The CDR3 DNA reads as TGTGCCAGCAGTTACCGGGACCCAGGGTTTGGCTCTGGAAACACCATATATTTT.

This rearrangement joins TRBV4-1 to TRBJ1-1, with 7 bases identical to TRBD1. Germline V gene data show CDR1 as MGHRA and CDR2 as YSYEKL. Unmatched junction bases numbered 9, after V lost 7 bases and J lost 1 base. This CDR3 contains 15 residues. CDR3 nucleotide sequence: TGCGCCAGCAATCAACAGGGGAGTAAGAACACTGAAGCTTTCTTT. Its protein is CASNQQGSKNTEAFF.

The chain carries TRBV20-1 and TRBJ2-1; D gene unclear. CDR1 DFQATT and CDR2 SNEGSKA come from the germline V gene (reference sequence). The V gene lost 1 base and the J gene lost 6 bases, with 13 bases spanning the gap. The CDR3 runs to 14 residues. CDR3 coding DNA: TGCAGTGCTAGAGTGTCCCCCGCCACCAATGAGCAGTTCTTC. Translated, it gives CSARVSPATNEQFF.

CDR3 loop: CASSTPQGANGYTF. Here the CDR3 DNA reads TGTGCCAGCAGCACCCCGCAGGGGGCTAATGGCTACACCTTC. This sequence joins TRBV7-9 and TRBJ1-2, with 8 bases matching TRBD1. Germline V gives CDR1 SEHNR, CDR2 FQNEAQ (reference sequence). The CDR3 extends over 14 amino acids. V was pared by 5 bases and J by 6 bases, with 8 bases of the junction left unmatched.

This chain uses TRBV29-1 with TRBJ1-2; the match to TRBD1 covers 9 bases. The V gene's germline CDR1 is SQVTM and CDR2 ANQGSEA. V lost 4 bases and J lost 8; bases outside the gene matches: 14. The CDR3 consists of 15 residues. CDR3 region: CSVGTGQGGSWGYTF. CDR3 in DNA: TGCAGCGTTGGAACGGGACAGGGTGGGTCTTGGGGCTACACCTTC.

Many counts were recorded for this clonotype. The chain recombines TRBV25-1 with TRBJ2-5; 7 bases agree with TRBD1. J was trimmed by 5 bases and V by 3 bases; bases with no gene match: 9. This CDR3 has 15 residues. Germline CDR1 is MGHDK and CDR2 is SYGVNS. Written as DNA, the CDR3 is TGTGCCAGCAGTGAGATACAGGGGATTGGGGAGACCCAGTACTTC. Translation gives CASSEIQGIGETQYF.

This clonotype was seen only a few times. The genes are TRBV5-5 and TRBJ1-1; 9 nucleotides line up with TRBD1. CDR1 and CDR2 (germline): SGHKS, YYEKEE (reference sequence). The CDR3 has 15 amino acids. Germline trimming cut 4 bases from V and 1 base from J; bases unmatched to any gene: 5. CDR3 residues: CASSRGTGPNTEAFF. As DNA, the CDR3 is TGTGCCAGCAGCCGGGGGACAGGGCCGAACACTGAAGCTTTCTTT. Supplemented by reference TRBV5-5 and TRBJ1-1, the full variable domain reads DAGVTQSPTHLIKTRGQQVTLRCSPISGHKSVSWYQQVLGQGPQFIFQYYEKEERGRGNFPDRFSARQFPNYSSELNVNALLLGDSALYLCASSRGTGPNTEAFFGQGTRLTVV.

This clonotype was observed at least ten times. CDR3 in amino acids: CASSASGDSNQPQHF. The CDR3, as DNA: TGTGCCAGCAGTGCCTCCGGAGATAGCAATCAGCCCCAGCATTTT. V and J are TRBV28 and TRBJ1-5; D unresolved. Germline CDR1 is MDHEN and CDR2 is SYDVKM. Trimming cost V 5 bases and J 0 bases, with 11 bases left between them. The length of the CDR3 is 15 residues.

This clonotype has ten or more counts. The chain uses TRBV27 and TRBJ2-1, with 13 bases lining up with TRBD2. In germline, CDR1 is MNHEY, CDR2 SMNVEV (reference sequence). V was clipped by 6 bases and J by 0 bases; unmatched bases: 8. The CDR3 covers 18 residues. This chain's CDR3 is CASSSGLAGRPSYNEQFF. The CDR3 DNA reads TGTGCCAGCAGCTCGGGACTAGCGGGAAGACCCTCCTACAATGAGCAGTTCTTC.

This clonotype has more than one count but fewer than ten. The genes are TRBV12-5 and TRBJ2-5; TRBD1 or TRBD2 may be the D gene (5 bases each). The CDR3 consists of 16 residues. V lost 1 base and J lost 5, with 17 bases in between. Per germline, CDR1 LGHNT and CDR2 FRNRAP. CDR3 nucleotides: TGTGCTAGTGGTTTGGACGGTGAGGGGTTGTGGGAGACCCAGTACTTC. This translates into CASGLDGEGLWETQYF.

In this sample, this clonotype turned up many times. The CDR3 DNA is TGTGCCAGCGATTCCCCAGGGTCCTCTGGGGCCAACGTCCTGACTTTC. Encoded protein: CASDSPGSSGANVLTF. This chain uses TRBV2 with TRBJ2-6; TRBD1 is a possible D gene (5 bases). CDR3 length: 16 amino acids. Germline V CDR1 and CDR2: SNHLY, FYNNEI. V was pared by 8 bases and J by 0 bases, with 14 bases between. Full variable domain (outside the CDR3, taken from reference TRBV2 and TRBJ2-6): EPEVTQTPSHQVTQMGQEVILRCVPISNHLYFYWYRQILGQKVEFLVSFYNNEISEKSEIFDDQFSVERPDGSNFTLKIRSTKLEDSAMYFCASDSPGSSGANVLTFGAGSRLTVL.

This sequence joins TRBV10-3 and TRBJ2-5, with 8 bases matching TRBD2. Trimming cost V 4 bases and J 7 bases; bases outside gene matches: 11. The CDR3 loop spans 15 amino acids. Per germline, CDR1 ENHRY and CDR2 SYGVKD. The CDR3 coding sequence is TGTGCCATCAGTGGCGGAACTAGCGGCCAGGGGACCCAGTACTTC. Translated: CAISGGTSGQGTQYF.

In this sample, this clonotype turned up many times. The J gene is TRBJ1-5, the V gene TRBV6-1; D uncertain. CDR1 is MNHNS and CDR2 is SASEGT in the germline V gene. This CDR3 region has 13 residues. V lost 6 bases to trimming and J lost 9 bases, with 15 bases between them. The CDR3 bases are TGTGCCAGCAGCTTCAAACCCGCAGGGCCCCAGCATTTT. Protein product: CASSFKPAGPQHF.

This clonotype was seen many times. The rearrangement links TRBV3-1 to TRBJ2-2, with D uncertain. The V and J ends lost 1 base and 8 bases respectively, with 5 bases between them. The CDR3 is made up of 12 amino acids. Germline CDR1 and CDR2: LGHDT and YNNKEL (reference sequence). For the CDR3, the DNA is TGTGCCAGCAGCCAAGGCCGAGGGGAGCTGTTTTTT. It encodes CASSQGRGELFF.

This clonotype was picked up many times. The rearrangement links TRBV12-3 or TRBV12-4 to TRBJ2-7; 7 bases line up with TRBD2. V dropped 10 bases and J dropped 2; count of bases not matched to a gene: 8. The CDR3 contains 13 residues. As DNA, the CDR3 is TGTGCCACTGCCCGGGGGGTTCCCTACGAGCAGTACTTC. Translating it yields CATARGVPYEQYF.

This clonotype showed up just a few times. This chain joins TRBV7-9 and TRBJ2-1; 8 bases are shared with TRBD1. Germline V CDR1 and CDR2: SEHNR, FQNEAQ (reference sequence). After removal of 2 bases from V and 4 bases from J, the junction contained 7 bases not matched to a gene. The CDR3 extends over 16 amino acids. The CDR3 DNA reads as TGTGCCAGCAGCTTACCTCTTGGACAGGGTTACAATGAGCAGTTCTTC. It is translated as CASSLPLGQGYNEQFF.

Concerning this clonotype: A single base separates this from a much larger clone, so it may be a read error. The chain carries TRBV5-1 and TRBJ2-1; D unresolved. The CDR3 loop spans 13 amino acids. CDR1 SGHRS and CDR2 YFSETQ come from the germline V gene. The CDR3 spells CASRFSSSNEQFF. DNA for the CDR3: TGCGCCAGCAGATTTAGCTCCTCCAATGAGCAGTTCTTC. The variable domain in full, completed from reference TRBV5-1 and TRBJ2-1, reads KAGVTQTPRYLIKTRGQQVTLSCSPISGHRSVSWYQQTPGQGLQFLFEYFSETQRNKGNFPGRFSGRQFSNSRSEMNVSTLELGDSALYLCASRFSSSNEQFFGPGTRLTVL.

This sequence joins TRBV12-3 or TRBV12-4 and TRBJ1-5, with 7 bases fitting TRBD1. This CDR3 spans 17 amino acids. The J segment lost 4 bases and the V segment lost 5 bases, leaving 14 bases of the junction unmatched. CDR3 protein: CASSPRDSRYKNQPQHF. The CDR3 region has the DNA TGTGCCAGCAGTCCGCGGGACAGCCGATACAAAAATCAGCCCCAGCATTTT.

This clonotype was seen repeatedly, ten times or more. The chain employs TRBV20-1 and TRBJ2-3; 8 nucleotides agree with TRBD2. Germline assignment: CDR1 DFQATT and CDR2 SNEGSKA (reference sequence). There are 14 residues in the CDR3. The V and J ends lost 0 bases and 6 bases, in that order; junction bases with no gene match: 5. The CDR3 protein is CSARDPRGADTQYF. CDR3 in DNA: TGCAGTGCTAGAGATCCGCGGGGGGCCGATACGCAGTATTTT.

This rearrangement joins TRBV7-2 to TRBJ2-1; D is unclear. The CDR3 has 13 amino acids. Germline assignment: CDR1 SGHTA and CDR2 FQGNSA. V was pared by 2 bases and J by 7 bases, with 9 bases between. CDR3 in amino acids: CASSLYVGNEQFF. In nucleotides, the CDR3 is TGTGCCAGCAGCTTATACGTCGGAAATGAGCAGTTCTTC.